This T cell receptor (beta chain) was observed in a study of OX40 agonist ivuxolimab in advanced cancers. Looking at the study overall: Every 2 weeks, patients got intravenous ivuxolimab at one of six dose levels (0.01-10 mg/kg).

TCRdb's table, derived via immunoSEQ multiplex PCR, lists solely in-frame clones and lacks some. Among approximately 74,000 clones listed, around 89% were seen once. The germline V and J ends were trimmed by 4 bases and 5 bases, with 11 bases remaining between them. CDR3 length: 14 residues. Germline lookup yields CDR1 MNHEY and CDR2 SVGAGI. Sequencing used CD4+ or CD8+ T cells sorted from blood, obtained in a trial of the OX40 agonist ivuxolimab. The rearrangement links TRBV6-5 to TRBJ2-2, with D tentatively TRBD2 (5 bases). This clonotype was obtained from an adult with an advanced solid tumor such as melanoma, head and neck, liver or kidney cancer. CDR3 DNA sequence: TGTGCCAGCAGTTTGGAGAGGGTAACCGGGGAGCTGTTTTTT. Translated, it gives CASSLERVTGELFF.